Listed below are T cell receptor beta chains from one sample, sequenced in a study of OX40 agonist ivuxolimab in advanced cancers. Method: immunoSEQ multiplex PCR; TCRdb's copy keeps in-frame clones and lacks some. Here the sample spans roughly 32,000 clones, roughly 87% being singletons. The sample here was CD4+ or CD8+ T cells sorted from blood, taken in a trial of the OX40 agonist ivuxolimab. These receptors originate from an adult with an advanced solid tumor such as melanoma, head and neck, liver or kidney cancer. Each CDR3 is given with its conserved first and last residue. D genes are given only for firm matches. Size values are once, few and many counts, or a class for expanded clones, and some rows have none.

J: TRBJ2-7
size: -
V: TRBV6-1
D: -
DNA: TGTGCCAGCAAGAGAATAGGGATGGCCTACGAGCAGTACTTC
CDR3: CASKRIGMAYEQYF

J: TRBJ1-1
size: -
V: TRBV19
D: -
DNA: TGTGCCAGTAGTCCCTTCGTCGGGAGTTTTGGGGCTTTCTTT
CDR3: CASSPFVGSFGAFF

J: TRBJ2-2
size: -
V: TRBV13
D: TRBD1
DNA: TGTGCCAGCAGCCCCAGGGACAGGGGGGCGAACACCGGGGAGCTGTTTTTT
CDR3: CASSPRDRGANTGELFF

J: TRBJ2-7
size: -
V: TRBV4-2
D: TRBD1
DNA: TGTGCCAGCAGCCAAGAAGGGGGAACAGGGGCCTACGAGCAGTACTTC
CDR3: CASSQEGGTGAYEQYF

J: TRBJ2-1
size: -
V: TRBV4-1
D: TRBD2
DNA: TGCGCCAGCAGCCAAGATATTGGACTAGCCGGTGAGCAGTTCTTC
CDR3: CASSQDIGLAGEQFF

J: TRBJ2-7
size: once
V: TRBV9
D: -
DNA: TGTGCCAGCAGCCCGTCCGGGGTCGGGTACGAGCAGTACTTC
CDR3: CASSPSGVGYEQYF

J: TRBJ2-1
size: -
V: TRBV19
D: TRBD2
DNA: TGTGCCACCCTCTCGCGGGAGTTTCCCAATGAGCAGTTCTTC
CDR3: CATLSREFPNEQFF

J: TRBJ1-1
size: -
V: TRBV28
D: -
DNA: TGTGCCAGCAGTTTCCGGAAGAACACTGAAGCTTTCTTT
CDR3: CASSFRKNTEAFF

J: TRBJ1-5
size: few
V: TRBV7-9
D: TRBD1
DNA: TGTGCCAGCAGTCACGGACAGGGAGGCCAGCCCCAGCATTTT
CDR3: CASSHGQGGQPQHF

J: TRBJ1-4
size: -
V: TRBV28
D: -
DNA: TGTGCCAGCGTAAACAGGAATAACGAAAAACTGTTTTTT
CDR3: CASVNRNNEKLFF

J: TRBJ1-3
size: -
V: TRBV9
D: -
DNA: TGTGCCAGCAGCGTAGATTTGTGGTCTGGAAACACCATATATTTT
CDR3: CASSVDLWSGNTIYF

J: TRBJ2-1
size: -
V: TRBV7-8
D: -
DNA: TGTGCCAGCAGCCCTGAGCGAGGGTCTGTCAATGAGCAGTTCTTC
CDR3: CASSPERGSVNEQFF

J: TRBJ1-1
size: -
V: TRBV5-1
D: TRBD1
DNA: TGCGCCAGCTCGTTGGACAGGGGGCACACTGAAGCTTTCTTT
CDR3: CASSLDRGHTEAFF

J: TRBJ1-1
size: -
V: TRBV5-4
D: -
DNA: TGTGCCAGCAGCTTGGAGGCGGGCAGGGGAATGAACACTGAAGCTTTCTTT
CDR3: CASSLEAGRGMNTEAFF

J: TRBJ2-7
size: -
V: TRBV7-2
D: TRBD1
DNA: TGTGCCAGCAGCTTAGTCCCGGGACAGGGTAGTCCCGAGCAGTACTTC
CDR3: CASSLVPGQGSPEQYF

J: TRBJ2-1
size: once
V: TRBV18
D: -
DNA: TGTGCCAGCTCATCGGTTGGGGGAAGCAATGAGCAGTTCTTC
CDR3: CASSSVGGSNEQFF

J: TRBJ2-1
size: once
V: TRBV6-1
D: -
DNA: TGTGCCAGCAGTGAACGGCGGGGAAGCTCCTACAATGAGCAGTTCTTC
CDR3: CASSERRGSSYNEQFF

J: TRBJ1-2
size: once
V: TRBV5-4
D: -
DNA: TGTGCCAGCACCGGGGCCCCTGATTATGGCTACACCTTC
CDR3: CASTGAPDYGYTF

J: TRBJ2-1
size: few
V: TRBV25-1
D: -
DNA: TGTGCCAGCAGTGAAGGGCGGCTGGAGCAGTTCTTC
CDR3: CASSEGRLEQFF

J: TRBJ2-7
size: -
V: TRBV19
D: TRBD1
DNA: TGTGCCAGTCCCCGGACAGGCGTGAACTGTAACTACGAGCAGTACTTC
CDR3: CASPRTGVNCNYEQYF

J: TRBJ2-5
size: -
V: TRBV13
D: -
DNA: TGTGCCAGCAGCACCGGACGAGCACAAGTGGAGACCCAGTACTTC
CDR3: CASSTGRAQVETQYF

J: TRBJ1-2
size: -
V: TRBV27
D: TRBD1
DNA: TGTGCCAGCAGTTTTCTGGGACAGGGATATAATGGCTACACCTTC
CDR3: CASSFLGQGYNGYTF

J: TRBJ2-7
size: -
V: TRBV28
D: TRBD2
DNA: TGTGCCAGCAGCCACAGGACTAGCGGGGGATACGAGCAGTACTTC
CDR3: CASSHRTSGGYEQYF

J: TRBJ2-7
size: -
V: TRBV15
D: -
DNA: TGTGCCACCAGCAGTCGACGGAGACACGAGCAGTACTTC
CDR3: CATSSRRRHEQYF

J: TRBJ2-7
size: once
V: TRBV9
D: -
DNA: TGTGCCAGCAGCTCCGACTACGAGCAGTACTTC
CDR3: CASSSDYEQYF

J: TRBJ1-2
size: -
V: TRBV6-4
D: TRBD1
DNA: TGTGCCAGCAGTGACCGGGACAGGTTTGCTGGCTACACCTTC
CDR3: CASSDRDRFAGYTF

J: TRBJ1-2
size: -
V: TRBV25-1
D: -
DNA: TGTGCCAGGGGTCACAGCAACTATGGCTACACCTTC
CDR3: CARGHSNYGYTF

J: TRBJ2-7
size: -
V: TRBV11-2
D: TRBD2
DNA: TGTGCCAGCAGCCCCCCTGCGGGGGATCTCTACGAGCAGTACTTC
CDR3: CASSPPAGDLYEQYF